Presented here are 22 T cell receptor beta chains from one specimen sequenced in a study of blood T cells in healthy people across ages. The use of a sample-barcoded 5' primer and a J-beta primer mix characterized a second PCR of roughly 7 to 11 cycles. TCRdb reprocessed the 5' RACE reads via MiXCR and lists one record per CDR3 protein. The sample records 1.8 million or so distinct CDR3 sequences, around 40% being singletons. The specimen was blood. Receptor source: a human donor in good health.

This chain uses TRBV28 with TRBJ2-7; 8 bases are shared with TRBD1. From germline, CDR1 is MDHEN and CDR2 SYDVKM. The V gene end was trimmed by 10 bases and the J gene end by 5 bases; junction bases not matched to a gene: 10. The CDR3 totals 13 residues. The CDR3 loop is CATKFPGGHEQYF. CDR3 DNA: TGTGCCACAAAATTTCCAGGGGGCCACGAGCAGTACTTC. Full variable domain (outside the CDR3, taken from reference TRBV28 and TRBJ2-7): DVKVTQSSRYLVKRTGEKVFLECVQDMDHENMFWYRQDPGLGLRLIYFSYDVKMKEKGDIPEGYSVSREKKERFSLILESASTNQTSMYLCATKFPGGHEQYFGPGTRLTVT.

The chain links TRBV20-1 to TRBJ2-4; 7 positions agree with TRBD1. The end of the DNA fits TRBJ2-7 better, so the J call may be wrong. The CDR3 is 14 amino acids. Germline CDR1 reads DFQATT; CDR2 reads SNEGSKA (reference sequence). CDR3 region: CSARAGGRWYEQYF. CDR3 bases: TGCAGTGCTAGAGCAGGGGGTAGGTGGTACGAGCAGTACTTC.

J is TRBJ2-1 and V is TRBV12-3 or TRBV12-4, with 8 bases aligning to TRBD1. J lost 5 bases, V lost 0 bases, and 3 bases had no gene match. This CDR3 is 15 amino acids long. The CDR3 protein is CASSLADRDNNEQFF. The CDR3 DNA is TGTGCCAGCAGTTTAGCGGACAGGGACAACAATGAGCAGTTCTTC.

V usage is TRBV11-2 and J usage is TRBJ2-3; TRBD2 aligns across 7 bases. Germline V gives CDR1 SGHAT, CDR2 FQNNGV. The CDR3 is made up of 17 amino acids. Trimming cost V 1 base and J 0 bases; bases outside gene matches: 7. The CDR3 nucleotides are TGTGCCAGCAGCTTAGCCTTCGGGACTACCAGCACAGATACGCAGTATTTT. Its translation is CASSLAFGTTSTDTQYF.

The CDR3 DNA follows: TGTGCCTGGAGTGTTTGGGGGTTGACAGATACGCAGTATTTT. This sequence encodes CAWSVWGLTDTQYF. The chain joins TRBV30 to TRBJ2-3; D is tentatively TRBD1 or TRBD2 (5 bases each). Trimming left V 0 bases short and J 3 bases short, with 10 bases between. Germline values: CDR1 GTSNPN, CDR2 SVGIG (reference sequence). The length of the CDR3 is 14 residues.

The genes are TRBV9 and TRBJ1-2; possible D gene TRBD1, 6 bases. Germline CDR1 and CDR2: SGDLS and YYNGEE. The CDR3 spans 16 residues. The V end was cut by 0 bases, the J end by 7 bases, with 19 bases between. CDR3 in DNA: TGTGCCAGCAGCGTAGGGGGGACACCACAGAAGTTTGGCTACACCTTC. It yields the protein CASSVGGTPQKFGYTF.

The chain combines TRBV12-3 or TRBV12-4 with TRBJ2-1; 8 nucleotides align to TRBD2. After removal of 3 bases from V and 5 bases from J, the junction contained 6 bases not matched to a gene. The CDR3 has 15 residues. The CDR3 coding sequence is TGTGCCAGCAGTTTTAGCGGGGTGGAAAACAATGAGCAGTTCTTC. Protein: CASSFSGVENNEQFF.

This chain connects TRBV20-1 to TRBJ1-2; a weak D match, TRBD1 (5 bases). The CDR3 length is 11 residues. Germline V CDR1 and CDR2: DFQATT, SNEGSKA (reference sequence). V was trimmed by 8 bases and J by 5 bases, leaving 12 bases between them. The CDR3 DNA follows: TGCAGTCCCGGGACGGCGTATGGCTACACCTTC. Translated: CSPGTAYGYTF.

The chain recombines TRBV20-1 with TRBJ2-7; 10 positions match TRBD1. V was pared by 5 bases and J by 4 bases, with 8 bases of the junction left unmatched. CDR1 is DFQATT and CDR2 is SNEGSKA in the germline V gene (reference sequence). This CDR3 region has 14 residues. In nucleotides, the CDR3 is TGCAGTGCTGTCGGGGACAGGGGACAATACGAGCAGTACTTC. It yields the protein CSAVGDRGQYEQYF.

CDR3 protein: CASSLGRVVNEQYF. Written as DNA, the CDR3 is TGTGCCAGCAGCTTGGGCAGGGTTGTGAACGAGCAGTACTTC. This chain joins TRBV7-8 and TRBJ2-7; possibly TRBD1 for D (5 bases). The CDR3 consists of 14 residues. Deletions cut 3 bases from V and 5 bases from J, with 14 bases between. Germline CDR1 SGHVS, CDR2 FQNEAQ.

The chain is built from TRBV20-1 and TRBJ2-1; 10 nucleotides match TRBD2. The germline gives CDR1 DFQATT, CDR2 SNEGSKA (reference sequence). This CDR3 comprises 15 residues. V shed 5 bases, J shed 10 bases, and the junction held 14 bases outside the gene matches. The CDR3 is CSASTSGSLGWEQFF. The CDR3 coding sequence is TGCAGTGCTTCGACTAGCGGGTCCCTAGGCTGGGAGCAGTTCTTC.

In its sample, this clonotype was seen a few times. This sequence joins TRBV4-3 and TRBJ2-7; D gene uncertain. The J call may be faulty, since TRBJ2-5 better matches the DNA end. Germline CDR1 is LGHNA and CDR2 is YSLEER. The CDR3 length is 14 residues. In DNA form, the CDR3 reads TGCGCCAGCAGCCAAGGTTGGAGAGGAGAGACCCAGTACTTC. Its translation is CASSQGWRGETQYF.

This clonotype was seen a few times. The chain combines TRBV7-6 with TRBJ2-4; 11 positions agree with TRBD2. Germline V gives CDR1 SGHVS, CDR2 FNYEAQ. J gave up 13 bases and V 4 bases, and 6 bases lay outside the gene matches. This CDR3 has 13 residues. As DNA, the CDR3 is TGTGCCAGCAGCTCGGGGACTAGCGGTGAGCAGTACTTC. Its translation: CASSSGTSGEQYF.

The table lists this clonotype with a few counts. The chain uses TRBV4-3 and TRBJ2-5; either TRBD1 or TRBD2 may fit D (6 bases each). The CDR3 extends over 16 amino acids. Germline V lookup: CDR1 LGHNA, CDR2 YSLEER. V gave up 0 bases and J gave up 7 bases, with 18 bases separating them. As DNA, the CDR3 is TGCGCCAGCAGCCAAGATCAGGGGACTCCCCTAGGGACCCAGTACTTC. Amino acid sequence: CASSQDQGTPLGTQYF.

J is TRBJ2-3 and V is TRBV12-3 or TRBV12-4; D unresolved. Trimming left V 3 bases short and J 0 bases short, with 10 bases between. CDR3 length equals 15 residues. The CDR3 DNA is TGTGCCAGCAGTTTTAGCCAGACGAGCACAGATACGCAGTATTTT. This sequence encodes CASSFSQTSTDTQYF.

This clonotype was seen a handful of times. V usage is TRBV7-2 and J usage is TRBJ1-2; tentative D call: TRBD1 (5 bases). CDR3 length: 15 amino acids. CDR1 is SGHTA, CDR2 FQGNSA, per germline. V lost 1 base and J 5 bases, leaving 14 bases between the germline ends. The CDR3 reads CASSLDPGQVYGYTF. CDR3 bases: TGTGCCAGCAGCTTAGACCCGGGGCAGGTATATGGCTACACCTTC.

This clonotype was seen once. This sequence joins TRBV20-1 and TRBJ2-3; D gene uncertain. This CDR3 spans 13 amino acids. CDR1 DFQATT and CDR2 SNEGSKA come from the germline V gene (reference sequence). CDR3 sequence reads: CGVGDPSTDTQYF. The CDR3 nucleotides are TGCGGTGTAGGCGACCCTAGCACAGATACGCAGTATTTT.

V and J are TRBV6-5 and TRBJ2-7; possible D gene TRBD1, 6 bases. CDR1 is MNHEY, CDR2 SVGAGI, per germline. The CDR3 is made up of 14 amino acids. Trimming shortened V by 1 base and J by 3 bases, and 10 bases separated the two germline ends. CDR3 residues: CASSYLGGVYEQYF. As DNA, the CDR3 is TGTGCCAGCAGTTACTTAGGGGGAGTCTACGAGCAGTACTTC.

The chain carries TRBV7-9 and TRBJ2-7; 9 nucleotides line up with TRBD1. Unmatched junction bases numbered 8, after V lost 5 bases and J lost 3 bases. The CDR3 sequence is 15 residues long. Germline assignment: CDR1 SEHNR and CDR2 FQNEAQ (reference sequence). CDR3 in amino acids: CASSPTGTGHYEQYF. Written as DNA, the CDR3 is TGTGCCAGCAGCCCCACCGGGACAGGGCACTACGAGCAGTACTTC.

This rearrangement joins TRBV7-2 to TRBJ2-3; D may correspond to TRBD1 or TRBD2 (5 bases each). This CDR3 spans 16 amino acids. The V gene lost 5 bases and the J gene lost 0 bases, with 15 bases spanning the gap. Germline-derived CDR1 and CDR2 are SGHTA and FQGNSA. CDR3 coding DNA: TGTGCCAGCAGCCCTGTGGGGGACCTCAGCACAGATACGCAGTATTTT. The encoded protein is CASSPVGDLSTDTQYF.

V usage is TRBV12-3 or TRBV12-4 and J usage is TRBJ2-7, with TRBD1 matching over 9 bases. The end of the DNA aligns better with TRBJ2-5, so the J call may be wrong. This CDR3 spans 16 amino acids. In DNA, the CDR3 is TGTGCCAGCAGTTTCGACGGGACAGGGCGCGTGGAGACCCAGTACTTC. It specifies CASSFDGTGRVETQYF.

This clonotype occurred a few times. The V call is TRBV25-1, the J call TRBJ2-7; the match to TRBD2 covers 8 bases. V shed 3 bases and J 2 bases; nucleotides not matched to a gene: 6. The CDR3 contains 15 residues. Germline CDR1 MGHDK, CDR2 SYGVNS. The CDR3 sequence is CASSDDSGAPYEQYF. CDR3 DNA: TGTGCCAGCAGTGATGATAGCGGGGCCCCCTACGAGCAGTACTTC.